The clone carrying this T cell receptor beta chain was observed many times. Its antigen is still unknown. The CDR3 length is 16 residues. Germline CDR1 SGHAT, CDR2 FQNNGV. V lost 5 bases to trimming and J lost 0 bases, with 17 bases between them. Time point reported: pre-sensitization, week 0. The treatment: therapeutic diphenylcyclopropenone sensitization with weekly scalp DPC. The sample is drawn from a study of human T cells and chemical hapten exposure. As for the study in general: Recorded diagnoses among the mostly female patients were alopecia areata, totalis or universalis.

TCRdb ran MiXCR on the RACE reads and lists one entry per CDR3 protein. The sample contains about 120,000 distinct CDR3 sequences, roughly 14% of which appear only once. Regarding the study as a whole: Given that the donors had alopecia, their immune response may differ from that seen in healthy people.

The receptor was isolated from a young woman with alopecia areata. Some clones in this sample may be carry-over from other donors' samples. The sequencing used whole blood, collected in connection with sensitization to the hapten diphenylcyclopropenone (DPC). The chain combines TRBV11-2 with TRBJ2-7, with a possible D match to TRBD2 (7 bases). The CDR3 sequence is CASSLLGGANSYEQYF. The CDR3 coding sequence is TGTGCCAGCAGCCTCCTTGGGGGGGCGAACTCCTACGAGCAGTACTTC. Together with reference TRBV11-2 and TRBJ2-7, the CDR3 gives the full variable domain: EAGVAQSPRYKIIEKRQSVAFWCNPISGHATLYWYQQILGQGPKLLIQFQNNGVVDDSQLPKDRFSAERLKGVDSTLKIQPAKLEDSAVYLCASSLLGGANSYEQYFGPGTRLTVT.